This T cell receptor (beta chain) was obtained from a study of neoadjuvant anti-PD-1 for oral cavity cancer. The overall study: Patients without progression got a fourth dose around day 43.

Regarding time point: after neoadjuvant nivolumab, at surgical resection. Analysis of PBMCs was direct, with no culture step. Using immunoSEQ multiplex PCR, the repertoire was profiled, and TCRdb retains in-frame clones only, with some absent. The sample has nearly 8,000 clones, approximately 71% seen once. The germline gives CDR1 KGHSH, CDR2 LQKENI. The CDR3 has 18 residues. V lost 1 base and J lost 3; bases outside the gene matches: 9. The study's findings and limits: Non-responders to neoadjuvant nivolumab had significantly more clonal PBMC T cells than responders. Higher pretreatment Treg/Th17 ratios tracked higher pretreatment blood clonality.

This clone was seen a single time. Antigen specificity is unknown. The chain is built from TRBV18 and TRBJ2-5; 12 nucleotides line up with TRBD2. The TCR was taken from a person aged 35-80 years with oral cavity squamous cell carcinoma. Material: PBMCs, obtained after nivolumab (anti-PD-1) treatment. The CDR3 DNA sequence: TGTGCCAGCTCACCACGTACTAGCGGGGGGATCGTGGAAGAGACCCAGTACTTC. It is translated as CASSPRTSGGIVEETQYF.